The next 14 T cell receptor beta chains were all read from a single sample in a study of cytomegalovirus exposure and HLA in healthy donors. Sequencing was performed with immunoSEQ multiplex PCR; in TCRdb, only in-frame clones are kept and a portion is missing. This sample has 100,000 to 150,000 clones, with 80% to 90% found just once. The sequenced material came from PBMCs. Every receptor here comes from a woman younger than 30 in good health and CMV-seronegative.

The CDR3 nucleotides are TGCAGCGTCATTCTACAGGGCCCTTCGAACACCGGGGAGCTGTTTTTT. It is translated as CSVILQGPSNTGELFF. The chain employs TRBV29-1 and TRBJ2-2; tentatively, D is TRBD1 (6 bases). CDR3 size: 16 residues. Deletions cut 6 bases from V and 0 bases from J, with 17 bases between. Germline CDR1 is SQVTM and CDR2 is ANQGSEA.

This sequence joins TRBV6-1 and TRBJ2-7; 7 bases map to TRBD1. This CDR3 is built from 19 residues. CDR1 and CDR2 from the germline V gene are MNHNS and SASEGT. V lost 4 bases, J lost 3 bases, and 21 bases stayed unmatched. CDR3 bases: TGTGCCAGCAGTGCAGTGGGGGACAGAATCCCCCCCCTGGACTACGAGCAGTACGTC. Translated: CASSAVGDRIPPLDYEQYV.

This chain links TRBV30 with TRBJ2-3; 9 bases agree with TRBD2. Per the germline V gene, CDR1 is GTSNPN and CDR2 is SVGIG (reference sequence). The length of the CDR3 is 19 residues. V lost 0 bases and J lost 5; bases outside the gene matches: 18. This chain's CDR3 is CAWSVLGGRAVKMGDTQYF. As DNA, the CDR3 is TGTGCCTGGAGTGTACTCGGCGGGAGGGCCGTGAAGATGGGAGATACGCAGTATTTT.

The rearrangement joins TRBV11-2 to TRBJ2-5, with D hard to call. The CDR3 runs 11 residues. V was cut by 5 bases and J by 5 bases, with 6 bases left in between. From germline, CDR1 is SGHAT and CDR2 FQNNGV. The CDR3 DNA follows: TGTGCCAGCAGCCTCGCGGAGACCCAGTACTTC. As protein: CASSLAETQYF.

The rearrangement joins TRBV7-9 to TRBJ2-7; maybe TRBD1 (5 bases). V gave up 5 bases and J gave up 2 bases, with 16 bases separating them. Germline V CDR1 and CDR2: SEHNR, FQNEAQ (reference sequence). This CDR3 comprises 15 residues. The DNA of the CDR3 is TGTGCCAGCAGCCCGCCTGGGGCCGTCACCTACGAGCAGTACTTC. It specifies CASSPPGAVTYEQYF.

This clone was observed once. V is TRBV6-5 and J is TRBJ2-2; weak D call: TRBD1 (5 bases). The V gene lost 2 bases and the J gene lost 5 bases, with 12 bases spanning the gap. The CDR3 consists of 15 residues. CDR1 is MNHEY, CDR2 SVGAGI, per germline. This chain's CDR3 is CASSYRAGWTGELFF. The DNA for the CDR3 is TGTGCCAGCAGTTACCGGGCAGGGTGGACCGGGGAGCTGTTTTTT.

The V gene is TRBV6-5, the J gene TRBJ2-2; tentatively, D is TRBD2 (6 bases). The V end was cut by 7 bases, the J end by 5 bases, with 17 bases between. Per germline, CDR1 MNHEY and CDR2 SVGAGI. CDR3 length: 15 amino acids. CDR3 in amino acids: CASKGGSGDTGELFF. CDR3 nucleotides: TGTGCCAGCAAAGGAGGTAGCGGCGATACCGGGGAGCTGTTTTTT.

The chain recombines TRBV5-4 with TRBJ2-3; 11 nucleotides align to TRBD2. The CDR3 has 15 residues. Trimming removed 3 bases from V and 7 bases from J; junction bases left unmatched: 7. Germline assignment: CDR1 SGHNT and CDR2 YYREEE (reference sequence). The CDR3 loop reads CASSSSGGIGNTQYF. The CDR3 DNA follows: TGTGCCAGCAGCTCTAGCGGGGGGATCGGTAATACGCAGTATTTT. The whole variable domain, remainder taken from reference TRBV5-4 and TRBJ2-3, is ETGVTQSPTHLIKTRGQQVTLRCSSQSGHNTVSWYQQALGQGPQFIFQYYREEENGRGNFPPRFSGLQFPNYSSELNVNALELDDSALYLCASSSSGGIGNTQYFGPGTRLTVL.

The V gene is TRBV2, the J gene TRBJ1-1, with D possibly being TRBD1 (5 bases). V was shortened by 4 bases and J by 6 bases, with 12 bases between the two germline ends. The CDR3 loop spans 13 amino acids. Germline-derived CDR1 and CDR2 are SNHLY and FYNNEI. The CDR3 coding sequence is TGTGCCAGCAGTGGTCCAGGGCTCCCTGAAGCTTTCTTT. Translated: CASSGPGLPEAFF.

A few counts support this clone. V usage is TRBV6-1 and J usage is TRBJ1-6; D is unclear. The V gene's germline CDR1 is MNHNS and CDR2 SASEGT. V lost 2 bases to trimming and J lost 6 bases, with 17 bases between them. The CDR3 length is 17 residues. The CDR3 spells CASSESVLGSGNSPLHF. The CDR3 DNA reads TGTGCCAGCAGTGAATCTGTTCTTGGTAGCGGTAATTCACCCCTCCACTTT.

This clone was counted a few times. The chain carries TRBV11-2 and TRBJ2-7; the D gene is possibly TRBD2 (5 bases). The CDR3 spans 10 residues. V lost 4 bases and J 7 bases, leaving 5 bases between the germline ends. CDR1 and CDR2 (germline): SGHAT, FQNNGV. CDR3 loop: CASSSGEQYF. In nucleotides, the CDR3 is TGTGCCAGCAGCTCGGGGGAGCAGTACTTC.

This clone is a singleton in its sample. The V gene is TRBV27, the J gene TRBJ2-3; D remains ambiguous. Germline V CDR1 and CDR2: MNHEY, SMNVEV (reference sequence). This CDR3 contains 13 residues. V lost 5 bases and J lost 0, with 6 bases in between. The CDR3 protein is CASSRTSTDTQYF. The CDR3 bases are TGTGCCAGCAGTCGCACTAGCACAGATACGCAGTATTTT.

This clone was observed once. The V and J genes are TRBV27 and TRBJ2-3; weak D call: TRBD1 (6 bases). The germline V and J ends were trimmed by 7 bases and 4 bases, with 12 bases remaining between them. Germline V gene data show CDR1 as MNHEY and CDR2 as SMNVEV (reference sequence). The CDR3 is 13 amino acids. CDR3 bases: TGTGCCAGCAACCCCCCAGGGGCAGATACGCAGTATTTT. Amino acids: CASNPPGADTQYF.

The chain couples TRBV2 to TRBJ2-7; 8 nucleotides align to TRBD1. The V and J ends lost 8 bases and 4 bases, in that order; junction bases with no gene match: 10. Germline V gene lookup returns CDR1 SNHLY and CDR2 FYNNEI. The CDR3 is 14 amino acids. In DNA form, the CDR3 reads TGTGCCAGCCTAGGGATGACAGGGGCGTACGAGCAGTACGTC. Its translation is CASLGMTGAYEQYV.